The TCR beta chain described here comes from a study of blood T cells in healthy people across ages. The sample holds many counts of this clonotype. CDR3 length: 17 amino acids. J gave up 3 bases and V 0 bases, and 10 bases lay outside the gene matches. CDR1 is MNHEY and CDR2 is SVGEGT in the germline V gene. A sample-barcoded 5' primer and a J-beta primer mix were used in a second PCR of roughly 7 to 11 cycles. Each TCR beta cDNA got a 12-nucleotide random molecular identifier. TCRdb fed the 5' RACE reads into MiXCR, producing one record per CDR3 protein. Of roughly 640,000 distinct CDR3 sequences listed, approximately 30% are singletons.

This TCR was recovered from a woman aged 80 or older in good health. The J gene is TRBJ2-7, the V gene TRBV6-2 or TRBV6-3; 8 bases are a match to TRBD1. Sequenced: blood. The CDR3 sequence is CASSYSTPGQDLYEQYF. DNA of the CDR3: TGTGCCAGCAGTTACTCGACGCCGGGACAGGACCTCTACGAGCAGTACTTC.